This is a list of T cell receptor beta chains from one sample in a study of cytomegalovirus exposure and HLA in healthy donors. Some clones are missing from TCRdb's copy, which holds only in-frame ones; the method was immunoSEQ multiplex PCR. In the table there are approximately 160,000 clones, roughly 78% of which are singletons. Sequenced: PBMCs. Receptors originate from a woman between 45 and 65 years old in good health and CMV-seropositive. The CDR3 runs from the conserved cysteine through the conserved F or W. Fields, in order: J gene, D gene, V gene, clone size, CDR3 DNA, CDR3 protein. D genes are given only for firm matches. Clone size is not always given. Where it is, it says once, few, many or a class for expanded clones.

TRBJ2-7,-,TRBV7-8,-,TGTGCCAGCAGCTCAACCCGCGGGGCCTACGAGCAGTACTTC,CASSSTRGAYEQYF
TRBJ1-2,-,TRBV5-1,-,TGCGCCAGCAGCTTGGGACAGAATCCTTCCTATGGCTACACCTTC,CASSLGQNPSYGYTF
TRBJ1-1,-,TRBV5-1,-,TGCGCCAGCAGCTTGCTAAACACTGAAGCTTTCTTT,CASSLLNTEAFF
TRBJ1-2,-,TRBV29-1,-,TGCAGCGTTGAAGATTCAAACTACACCTTC,CSVEDSNYTF
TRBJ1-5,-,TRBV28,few,TGTGCCAGCAGTTTTCGGCAGGGGAATAGCAATCAGCCCCAGCATTTT,CASSFRQGNSNQPQHF
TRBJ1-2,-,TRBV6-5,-,TGTGCCAGCAAGGGCAGGGTCGGCTATGGCTACACCTTC,CASKGRVGYGYTF
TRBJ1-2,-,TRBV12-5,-,TGTGCTAGTGGTTTGAGGCAGGGCTACGGCTACACCTTC,CASGLRQGYGYTF
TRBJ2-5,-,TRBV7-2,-,TGTGCCAGCAGCTTACGGCGGGACCCAGGCGCGGCCCAGTACTTC,CASSLRRDPGAAQYF
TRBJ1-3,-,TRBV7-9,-,TGTTCCAGCAGCTTAGACAGATCCACTGGAAACACCATATATTTT,CSSSLDRSTGNTIYF
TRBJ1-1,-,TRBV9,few,TGTGCCAGCAGTCCGTCCGGACGGGGTGAAGCTTTCTTT,CASSPSGRGEAFF
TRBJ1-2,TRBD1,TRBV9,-,TGTGCCAGCAGCACTGACAGGGGATTTTATGGCTACACCTTC,CASSTDRGFYGYTF
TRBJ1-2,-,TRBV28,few,TGTGCCAGCAGTTTGGCCCCCTATGGCTACACCTTC,CASSLAPYGYTF
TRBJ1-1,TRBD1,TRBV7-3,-,TGTGCCAGCAGTTGGACAGGGGGTAATCGGGCTGAAGCTTTCTTT,CASSWTGGNRAEAFF
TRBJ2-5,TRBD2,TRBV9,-,TGTGCCAGCAGCGTAGGTTTGCGGGAGAATCCCCAGTACTTC,CASSVGLRENPQYF
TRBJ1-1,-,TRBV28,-,TGTGCCAGCAGTTTATGGGGAACGGGGGGTGGGTTCTTT,CASSLWGTGGGFF
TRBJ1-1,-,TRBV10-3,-,TGTGCCATCAGTGGAGGGTGGTCGGGGAACACTGAAGCTTTCTTT,CAISGGWSGNTEAFF
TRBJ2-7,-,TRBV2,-,TGTGCCAGCAGTGATCGAGTGCGGAAGTACTTC,CASSDRVRKYF
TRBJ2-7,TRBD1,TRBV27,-,TGTGCCAGCAGTTTAACCGGGACAGGCTTCTACGAGCAGTACTTC,CASSLTGTGFYEQYF
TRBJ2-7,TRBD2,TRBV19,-,TGTGCCAGTAGTTTAGGCGGGAGTGAGTACGAGCAGTACTTC,CASSLGGSEYEQYF
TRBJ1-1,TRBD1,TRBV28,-,TGTGCCAGCAGGAGACGACAGGGGAGAGCTTTCTTT,CASRRRQGRAFF
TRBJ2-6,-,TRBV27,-,TGCGCCAGCAGACCTAACAGAGCCTCTGGGGCCAACGTCCTGACTTTC,CASRPNRASGANVLTF
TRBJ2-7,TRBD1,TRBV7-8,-,TGTGCCAGCAGTCCGGGACAGGGGGCCTACGAGCAGTACTTC,CASSPGQGAYEQYF
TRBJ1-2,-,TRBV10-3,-,TGTGCCATCAGTGTTCCAGGGGACCGTGACTATGGCTACACCTTC,CAISVPGDRDYGYTF
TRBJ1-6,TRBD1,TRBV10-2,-,TGCGCCAGCAGCCAAACCGATCAGACAGGGAATTCACCCCTCCACTTT,CASSQTDQTGNSPLHF
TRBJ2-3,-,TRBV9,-,TGTGCCAGCAGCGTAGTTGAGGGATCGGTCACAGATACGCAGTATTTT,CASSVVEGSVTDTQYF
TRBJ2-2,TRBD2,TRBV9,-,TGTGCCAGCAGCGTCGACGGGGGGGCCGGGGAGCTGTTTTTT,CASSVDGGAGELFF
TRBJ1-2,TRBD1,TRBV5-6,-,TGTGCCAGCAGCTCCCCGATCCTGACAGGGTCATACGGCTACACCTTC,CASSSPILTGSYGYTF
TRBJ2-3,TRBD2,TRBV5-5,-,TGTGCCAGCAGCTTCCTTAAACTAGCGGGGTCCACAGATACGCAGTATTTT,CASSFLKLAGSTDTQYF
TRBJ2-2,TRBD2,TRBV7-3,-,TGTGCCAGCAGCTCTCCGGCGGGGGCCGGGGAGCTGTTTTTT,CASSSPAGAGELFF
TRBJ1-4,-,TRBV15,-,TGTGCCACCAGCAGATCAAAAACAGCTATTGCAACTAATGAAAAACTGTTTTTT,CATSRSKTAIATNEKLFF
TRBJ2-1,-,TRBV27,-,TGTGCCAGCAGTCCGAAAGCTGGGGGGTCCTACAATGAGCAGTTCTTC,CASSPKAGGSYNEQFF
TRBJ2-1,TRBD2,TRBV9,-,TGTGCCAGCAGCGTAAAGGGACTAGCGGGCAATGAGCAGTTCTTC,CASSVKGLAGNEQFF
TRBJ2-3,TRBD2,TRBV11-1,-,TGTGCCAGCAGCTCCCTTGGACTAGCGGGGGTACAAGATACGCAGTATTTT,CASSSLGLAGVQDTQYF
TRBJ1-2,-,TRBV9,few,TGTGCCAGCAGCGTATCGTCCGGGCCTTCTCAGGGGCCCACTAACTATGGCTACACCTTC,CASSVSSGPSQGPTNYGYTF
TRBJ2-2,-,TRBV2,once,TGTGCCAGCAGCCTGGAGAGGGGGGAGCTGTTTTTT,CASSLERGELFF
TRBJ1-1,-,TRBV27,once,TGTGCCAGCAAGGGGGGGCAGAACACTGAAGCTTTCTTT,CASKGGQNTEAFF
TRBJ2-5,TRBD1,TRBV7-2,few,TGTGCCAGCAGCCCGGGGACAGGCTCGGAGACCCAGTACTTC,CASSPGTGSETQYF
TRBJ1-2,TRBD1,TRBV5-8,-,TGTGCCAGCAGCTTGGACAGGGGGTCGAGCGGCTACACCTTC,CASSLDRGSSGYTF
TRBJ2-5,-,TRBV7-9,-,TGTGCCAGCAGCTTAGCCCTGGGGCAGTTGTACTTC,CASSLALGQLYF
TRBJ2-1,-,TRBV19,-,TGTGCCAGTAACTTTAGACGGGGACAAGGCTCCTACAATGAGCAGTTCTTC,CASNFRRGQGSYNEQFF
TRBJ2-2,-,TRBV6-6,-,TGTGCCAGCAGTGGTTCGAGGGACACGAACACCGGGGAGCTGTTTTTT,CASSGSRDTNTGELFF
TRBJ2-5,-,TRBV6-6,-,TGTGCCAGCACCAGACAGGCCCCCGTCGAGACCCAGTACTTC,CASTRQAPVETQYF
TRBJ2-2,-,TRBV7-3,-,TGTGCCAGCAGCCCTGGGGGGGCCGGCACCGGGGAGCTGTTTTTT,CASSPGGAGTGELFF
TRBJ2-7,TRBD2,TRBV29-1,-,TGCAGCGTTGAAGGGACTAGTCGCGAGCAGTACTTC,CSVEGTSREQYF
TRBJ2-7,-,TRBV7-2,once,TGTGCCAGCAGCCCTAGACAGGGAGGTCGGTACGAGCAGTACTTC,CASSPRQGGRYEQYF
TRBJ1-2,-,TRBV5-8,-,TGTGCCAGCAGATTGAGCGGGTCCTATGGCTACACCTTC,CASRLSGSYGYTF
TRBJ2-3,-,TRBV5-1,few,TGCGCCAGCATGTCGTCAGGTGTAGATACGCAGTATTTT,CASMSSGVDTQYF
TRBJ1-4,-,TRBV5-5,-,TGTGCCAGCAGCCGAGATCTCCAGGGTACAACAGGAAAACTGTTTTTT,CASSRDLQGTTGKLFF
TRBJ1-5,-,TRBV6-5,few,TGTGCCAGCAGTACCCGCGGAAATCAGCCCCAGCATTTT,CASSTRGNQPQHF
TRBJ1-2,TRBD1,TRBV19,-,TGTGCCAGTAACGACAGGGCCCTAGCTAACTATGGCTACACCTTC,CASNDRALANYGYTF
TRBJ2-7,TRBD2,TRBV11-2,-,TGTGCCAGCAGCTATTTCTTAGCGGGAGGTTTCGGCGAGCAGTACTTC,CASSYFLAGGFGEQYF
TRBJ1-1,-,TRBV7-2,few,TGTGCCAGCAGCTTACTGGGCGGGTCAAACACTGAAGCTTTCTTT,CASSLLGGSNTEAFF
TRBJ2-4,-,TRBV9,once,TGTGCCAGCAGCGTCGCTCCTACGGGGGTAGCCAAAAACATTCAGTACTTC,CASSVAPTGVAKNIQYF
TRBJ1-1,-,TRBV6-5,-,TGTGCCAGCAGGCCCCTTAACGAGGGGAACACTGAAGCTTTCTTT,CASRPLNEGNTEAFF
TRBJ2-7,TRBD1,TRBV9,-,TGTGCCAGCAGCGTAGCACCAGGGGGCTACGAGCAGTACTTC,CASSVAPGGYEQYF
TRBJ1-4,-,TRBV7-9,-,TGTGCCAGCAGCAAGGAGGGGGAAAAACTGTTTTTT,CASSKEGEKLFF
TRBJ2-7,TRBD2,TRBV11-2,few,TGTGCCAGCAGCACTCCCCGGACTAGCTGGACCTACGAGCAGTACTTC,CASSTPRTSWTYEQYF